This T cell receptor beta chain was recovered during a study of blood T cells in healthy people across ages. J lost 5 bases, V lost 4 bases, and 10 bases had no gene match. This CDR3 spans 15 amino acids. Germline V gene data show CDR1 as SQVTM and CDR2 as ANQGSEA. Extraction of total RNA produced a minimum of 5.5 micrograms from each sample. PCR was performed a second time for about 6 to 11 cycles using a sample-barcoded 5' primer and a J-beta primer mix. Sequencing recovered at least 3 million CDR3-containing paired-end reads from each sample. Each CDR3 protein is one row after TCRdb ran MiXCR on the 5' RACE reads. The sample shows about 1.5 million distinct CDR3 sequences, about 42% of them seen only once.

This chain connects TRBV29-1 to TRBJ2-1; 8 nucleotides match TRBD2. The receptor was isolated from a young woman in good health. The sequenced sample was blood. DNA for the CDR3: TGCAGCGTTGTCCTGGGACTAGTAACAGACAATGAGCAGTTCTTC. This translates into CSVVLGLVTDNEQFF.